A single T cell receptor beta chain is shown here with its context. Its cognate antigen is unknown. The CDR3 consists of 15 residues. Germline assignment: CDR1 LGHDT and CDR2 YNNKEL (reference sequence). V shed 4 bases and J 3 bases; nucleotides not matched to a gene: 4. The sample comes from a study of T-cell memory formation after mild COVID-19. For the study at large: For the most part, TCR clusters were specific to one donor. Study results and limitations: Clones that contracted from day 15 to 85 were balanced CD4/CD8, while later expanders leaned CD4+. A subset of responding clones appeared in pre-infection memory, suggesting cross-reactive memory joined.

5'RACE, which relied on constant-segment primers, yielded TCR alpha and TCR beta cDNA libraries carrying sample barcodes and UMIs. Using its own MiXCR run on the 5' RACE reads, TCRdb lists one record per CDR3 protein. Of 200,000 to 300,000 distinct CDR3 sequences in the sample, 15% to 20% were seen once. This receptor was taken from a man aged 18-30 years who had mild COVID-19 (a few samples of this study predate the infection). Cell type and time point are not known. Source material: PBMCs or a T cell subset sorted from them (not recorded which). The chain recombines TRBV3-1 with TRBJ2-2, with 8 positions matching TRBD2. In DNA form, the CDR3 reads TGTGCCAGCAGCCCTGGACTAGCCCACACCGGGGAGCTGTTTTTT. Amino acids: CASSPGLAHTGELFF. Combining the CDR3 with reference TRBV3-1 and TRBJ2-2 gives the whole variable domain DTAVSQTPKYLVTQMGNDKSIKCEQNLGHDTMYWYKQDSKKFLKIMFSYNNKELIINETVPNRFSPKSPDKAHLNLHINSLELGDSAVYFCASSPGLAHTGELFFGEGSRLTVL.